This TCR beta chain is drawn from a study of beta chain features in type 1 diabetes. As concerns this clone: Its antigen remains unknown.

Reverse transcription of all isolated RNA meant that expressed TCRB transcripts were sequenced. Generated by immunoSEQ multiplex PCR, the TCRdb table keeps only in-frame clones and is missing some. Of some 350,000 clones in the sample, 8.5% to 10% were seen once. Germline loops: CDR1 MNHNS, CDR2 SASEGT. The CDR3 contains 15 residues. The trim removed 6 bases at V and 5 bases at J, leaving 8 bases unmatched. Study observations and caveats: In all four CD4+ subsets, TCRB CDR3 length was significantly, moderately reduced in type 1 diabetes. Among type 1 diabetes patients, VDJ junctions had fewer insertions and more deletions.

The chain recombines TRBV6-1 with TRBJ2-5; the match to TRBD1 covers 11 bases. Sequencing was performed on central memory CD4+ T cells from blood. The source of this sequence is a young man with type 1 diabetes. CDR3 nucleotide sequence: TGTGCCAGCAGAAAAGGACAGGGGGCCTGGGAGACCCAGTACTTC. It translates to CASRKGQGAWETQYF.